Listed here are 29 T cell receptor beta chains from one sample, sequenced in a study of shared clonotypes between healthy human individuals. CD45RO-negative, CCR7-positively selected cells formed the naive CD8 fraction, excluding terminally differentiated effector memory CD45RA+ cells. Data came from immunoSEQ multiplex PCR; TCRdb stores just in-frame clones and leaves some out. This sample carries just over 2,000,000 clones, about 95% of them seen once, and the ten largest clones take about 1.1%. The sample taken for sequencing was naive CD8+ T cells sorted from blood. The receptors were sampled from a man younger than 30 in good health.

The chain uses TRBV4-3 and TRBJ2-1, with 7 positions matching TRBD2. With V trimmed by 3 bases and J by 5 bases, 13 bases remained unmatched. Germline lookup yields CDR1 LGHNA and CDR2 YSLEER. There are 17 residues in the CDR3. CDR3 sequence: CASSQDGGGSFNNEQFF. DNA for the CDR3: TGCGCCAGCAGCCAGGACGGTGGCGGGAGCTTCAACAATGAGCAGTTCTTC.

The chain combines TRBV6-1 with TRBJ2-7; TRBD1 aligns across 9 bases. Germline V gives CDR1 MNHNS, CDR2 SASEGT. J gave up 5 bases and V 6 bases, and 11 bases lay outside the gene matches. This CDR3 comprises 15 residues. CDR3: CASRDTGTGFHEQYF. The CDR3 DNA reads TGTGCCAGCAGAGACACCGGGACAGGGTTCCACGAGCAGTACTTC.

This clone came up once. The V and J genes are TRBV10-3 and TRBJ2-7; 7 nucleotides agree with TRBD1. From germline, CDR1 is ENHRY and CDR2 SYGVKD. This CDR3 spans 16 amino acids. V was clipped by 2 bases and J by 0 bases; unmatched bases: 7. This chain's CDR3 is CAISEEDREISYEQYF. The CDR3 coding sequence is TGTGCCATCAGTGAGGAAGACAGGGAGATCTCCTACGAGCAGTACTTC.

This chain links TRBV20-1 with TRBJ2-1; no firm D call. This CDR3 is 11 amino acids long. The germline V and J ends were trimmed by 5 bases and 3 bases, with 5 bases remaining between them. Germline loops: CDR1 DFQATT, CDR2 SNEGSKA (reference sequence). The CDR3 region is CSADDYNEQFF. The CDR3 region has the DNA TGCAGTGCTGACGACTACAATGAGCAGTTCTTC.

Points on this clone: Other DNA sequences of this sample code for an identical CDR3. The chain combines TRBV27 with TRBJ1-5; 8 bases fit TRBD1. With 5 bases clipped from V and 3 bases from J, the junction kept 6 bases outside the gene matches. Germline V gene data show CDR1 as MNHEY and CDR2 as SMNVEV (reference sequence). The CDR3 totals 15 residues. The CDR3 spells CASSLGQGLNQPQHF. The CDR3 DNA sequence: TGTGCCAGCAGTCTCGGACAGGGTCTCAATCAGCCCCAGCATTTT.

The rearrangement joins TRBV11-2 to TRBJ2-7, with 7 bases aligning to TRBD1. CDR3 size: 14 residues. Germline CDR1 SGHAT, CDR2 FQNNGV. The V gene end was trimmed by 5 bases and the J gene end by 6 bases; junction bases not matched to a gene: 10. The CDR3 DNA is TGTGCCAGCAGCAACGTAGGGACAGTGGGCGAGCAGTACTTC. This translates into CASSNVGTVGEQYF.

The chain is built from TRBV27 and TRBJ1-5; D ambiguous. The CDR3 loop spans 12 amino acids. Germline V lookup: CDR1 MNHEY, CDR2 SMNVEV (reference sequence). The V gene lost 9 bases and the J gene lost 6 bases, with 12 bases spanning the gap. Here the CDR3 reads CASWQEGQPQHF. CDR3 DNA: TGTGCCAGTTGGCAGGAAGGTCAGCCCCAGCATTTT.

This CDR3 reads CASSVVVNNEQFF. CDR3 sequence (DNA): TGTGCCAGCAGCGTAGTAGTTAACAATGAGCAGTTCTTC. This chain connects TRBV9 to TRBJ2-1; unclear D gene. V was trimmed by 0 bases and J by 5 bases, leaving 6 bases between them. CDR1 and CDR2 (germline): SGDLS, YYNGEE. The CDR3 extends over 13 amino acids.

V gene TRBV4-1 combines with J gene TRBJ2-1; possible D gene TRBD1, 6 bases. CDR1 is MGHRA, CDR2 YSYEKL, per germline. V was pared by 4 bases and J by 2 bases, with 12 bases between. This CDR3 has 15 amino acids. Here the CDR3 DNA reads TGCGCCAGCAGCCCTAACGCAGGGGCCTACAATGAGCAGTTCTTC. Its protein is CASSPNAGAYNEQFF.

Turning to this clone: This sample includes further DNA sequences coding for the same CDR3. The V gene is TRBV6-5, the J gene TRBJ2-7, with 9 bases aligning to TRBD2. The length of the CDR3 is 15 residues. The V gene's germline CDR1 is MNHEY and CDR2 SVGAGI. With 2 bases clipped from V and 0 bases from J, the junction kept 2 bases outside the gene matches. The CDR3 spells CASSYSSGSSYEQYF. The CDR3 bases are TGTGCCAGCAGTTACAGTAGCGGGAGCTCCTACGAGCAGTACTTC.

The CDR3 DNA follows: TGTGCCAGCTCGGTACAGGGGGGGAACACTGAAGCTTTCTTT. Its protein is CASSVQGGNTEAFF. This chain connects TRBV18 to TRBJ1-1; 8 bases map to TRBD1. The trim removed 6 bases at V and 1 base at J, leaving 4 bases unmatched. In germline, CDR1 is KGHSH, CDR2 LQKENI. CDR3 size: 14 residues.

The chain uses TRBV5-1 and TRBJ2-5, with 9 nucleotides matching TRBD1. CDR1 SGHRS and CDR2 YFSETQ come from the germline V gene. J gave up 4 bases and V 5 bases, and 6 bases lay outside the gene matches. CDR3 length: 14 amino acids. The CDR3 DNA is TGCGCCAGCAGGGGGACAGGGAGGGCAGAGACCCAGTACTTC. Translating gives CASRGTGRAETQYF.

The CDR3 DNA sequence: TGTGCCAGCAGCGTAGGTCGCGGGAGGGCCGTGGATACGCAGTATTTT. Translated: CASSVGRGRAVDTQYF. V gene TRBV9 combines with J gene TRBJ2-3, with TRBD2 matching over 9 bases. The CDR3 spans 16 residues. V lost 0 bases to trimming and J lost 6 bases; unmatched junction nucleotides: 8. CDR1 and CDR2 from the germline V gene are SGDLS and YYNGEE.

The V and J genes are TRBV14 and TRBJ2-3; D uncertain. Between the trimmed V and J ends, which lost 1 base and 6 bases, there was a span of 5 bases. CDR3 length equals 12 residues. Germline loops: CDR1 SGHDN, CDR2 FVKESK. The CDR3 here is CASSQGVDTQYF. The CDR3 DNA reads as TGTGCCAGCAGCCAAGGGGTTGATACGCAGTATTTT. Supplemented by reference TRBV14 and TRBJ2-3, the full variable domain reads EAGVTQFPSHSVIEKGQTVTLRCDPISGHDNLYWYRRVMGKEIKFLLHFVKESKQDESGMPNNRFLAERTGGTYSTLKVQPAELEDSGVYFCASSQGVDTQYFGPGTRLTVL.

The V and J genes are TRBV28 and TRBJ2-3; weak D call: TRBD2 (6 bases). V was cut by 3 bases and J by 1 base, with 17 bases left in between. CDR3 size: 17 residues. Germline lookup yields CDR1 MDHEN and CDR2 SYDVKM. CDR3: CASSFVSTGVGTDTQYF. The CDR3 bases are TGTGCCAGCAGTTTTGTGAGTACGGGAGTTGGCACAGATACGCAGTATTTT. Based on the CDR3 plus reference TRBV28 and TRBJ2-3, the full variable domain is DVKVTQSSRYLVKRTGEKVFLECVQDMDHENMFWYRQDPGLGLRLIYFSYDVKMKEKGDIPEGYSVSREKKERFSLILESASTNQTSMYLCASSFVSTGVGTDTQYFGPGTRLTVL.

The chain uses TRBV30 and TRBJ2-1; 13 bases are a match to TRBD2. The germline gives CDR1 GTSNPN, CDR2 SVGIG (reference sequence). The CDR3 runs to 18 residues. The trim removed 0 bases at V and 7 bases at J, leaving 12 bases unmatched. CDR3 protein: CAWSVPGLAGEIGNEQFF. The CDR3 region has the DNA TGTGCCTGGAGTGTCCCCGGACTAGCGGGAGAGATCGGGAATGAGCAGTTCTTC.

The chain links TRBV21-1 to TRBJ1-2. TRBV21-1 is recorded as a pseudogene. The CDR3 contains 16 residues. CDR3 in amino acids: CASLNLGTLAGYGYTF. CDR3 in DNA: TGTGCCAGCTTAAATCTTGGGACTTTGGCCGGTTATGGCTACACCTTC.

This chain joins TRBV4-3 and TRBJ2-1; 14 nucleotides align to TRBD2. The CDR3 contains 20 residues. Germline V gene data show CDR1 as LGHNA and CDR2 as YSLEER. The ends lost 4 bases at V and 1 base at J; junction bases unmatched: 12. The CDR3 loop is CASSPRLAGGPEASYNEQFF. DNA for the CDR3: TGCGCCAGCAGCCCTCGACTAGCGGGAGGGCCGGAAGCATCCTACAATGAGCAGTTCTTC.

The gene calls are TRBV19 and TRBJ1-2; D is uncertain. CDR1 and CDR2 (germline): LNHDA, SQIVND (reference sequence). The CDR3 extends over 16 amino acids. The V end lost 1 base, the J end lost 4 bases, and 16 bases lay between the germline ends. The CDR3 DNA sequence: TGTGCCAGTAGTATAGGTCAGGCGGTTCGAGGCTATGGCTACACCTTC. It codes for CASSIGQAVRGYGYTF. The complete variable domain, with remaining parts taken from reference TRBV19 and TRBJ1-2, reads DGGITQSPKYLFRKEGQNVTLSCEQNLNHDAMYWYRQDPGQGLRLIYYSQIVNDFQKGDIAEGYSVSREKKESFPLTVTSAQKNPTAFYLCASSIGQAVRGYGYTFGSGTRLTVV.

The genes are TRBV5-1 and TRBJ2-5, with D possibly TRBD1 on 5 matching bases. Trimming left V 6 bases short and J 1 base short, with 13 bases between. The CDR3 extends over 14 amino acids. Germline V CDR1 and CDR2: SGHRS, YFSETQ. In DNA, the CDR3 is TGCGCCAGCAACGAGTACAGGAGCCAAGAGACCCAGTACTTC. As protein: CASNEYRSQETQYF.

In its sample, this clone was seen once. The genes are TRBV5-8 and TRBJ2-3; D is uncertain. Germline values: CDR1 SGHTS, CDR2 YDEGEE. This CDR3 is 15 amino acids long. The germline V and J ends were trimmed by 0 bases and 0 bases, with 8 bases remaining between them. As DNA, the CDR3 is TGTGCCAGCAGCTTGGAACTCCTAAGCACAGATACGCAGTATTTT. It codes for CASSLELLSTDTQYF.

CDR3 nucleotides: TGCAGCGTTGACTCTGGACTCTCTGGAAACACCATATATTTT. Amino acids: CSVDSGLSGNTIYF. The chain joins TRBV29-1 to TRBJ1-3; D is ambiguous. Trimming pared 3 bases from V and 0 bases from J, leaving 9 bases between. This CDR3 is built from 14 residues. CDR1 and CDR2 from the germline V gene are SQVTM and ANQGSEA.

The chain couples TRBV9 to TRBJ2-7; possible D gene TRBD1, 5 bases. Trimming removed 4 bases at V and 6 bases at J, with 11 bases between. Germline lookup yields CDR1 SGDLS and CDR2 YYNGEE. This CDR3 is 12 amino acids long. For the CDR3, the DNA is TGTGCCAGCAGCCCTGGGGCGTCCGAGCAGTACTTC. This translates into CASSPGASEQYF.

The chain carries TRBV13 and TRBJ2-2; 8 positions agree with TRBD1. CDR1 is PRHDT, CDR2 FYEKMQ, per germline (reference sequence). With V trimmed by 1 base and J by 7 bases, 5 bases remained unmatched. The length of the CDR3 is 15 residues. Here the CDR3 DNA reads TGTGCCAGCAGCTTAGAGGGACAGGAGAACGGGGAGCTGTTTTTT. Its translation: CASSLEGQENGELFF.

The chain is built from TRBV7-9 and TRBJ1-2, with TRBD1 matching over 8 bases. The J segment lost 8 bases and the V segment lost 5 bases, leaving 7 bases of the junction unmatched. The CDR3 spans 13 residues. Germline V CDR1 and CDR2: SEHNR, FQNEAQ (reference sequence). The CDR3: CASSPQGAEGYTF. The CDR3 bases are TGTGCCAGCAGCCCCCAGGGGGCGGAAGGCTACACCTTC.

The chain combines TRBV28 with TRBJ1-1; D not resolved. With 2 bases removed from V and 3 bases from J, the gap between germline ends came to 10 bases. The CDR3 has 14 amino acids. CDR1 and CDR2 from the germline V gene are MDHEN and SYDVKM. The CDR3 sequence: CASSLRPRDTEAFF. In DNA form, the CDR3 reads TGTGCCAGCAGTTTAAGGCCGAGGGACACTGAAGCTTTCTTT.

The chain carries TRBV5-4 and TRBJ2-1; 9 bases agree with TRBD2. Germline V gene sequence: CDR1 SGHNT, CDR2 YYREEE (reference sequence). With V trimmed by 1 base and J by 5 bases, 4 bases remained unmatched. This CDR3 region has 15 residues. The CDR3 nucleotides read TGTGCCAGCAGCTTGTTAGCGGGAGAAGACAATGAGCAGTTCTTC. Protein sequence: CASSLLAGEDNEQFF.

The DNA of the CDR3 is TGTGCCAGTAGTATCGCCGGCGGTGAAAAACTGTTTTTT. This translates into CASSIAGGEKLFF. The rearrangement links TRBV19 to TRBJ1-4; D gene uncertain. Trimming pared 3 bases from V and 7 bases from J, leaving 9 bases between. Germline V gene lookup returns CDR1 LNHDA and CDR2 SQIVND (reference sequence). The CDR3 sequence is 13 residues long.

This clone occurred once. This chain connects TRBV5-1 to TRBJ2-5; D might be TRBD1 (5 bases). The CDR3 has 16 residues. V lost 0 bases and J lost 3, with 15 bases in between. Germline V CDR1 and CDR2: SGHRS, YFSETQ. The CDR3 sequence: CASSLGTPGGEETQYF. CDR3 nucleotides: TGCGCCAGCAGCTTGGGGACACCAGGCGGCGAAGAGACCCAGTACTTC.